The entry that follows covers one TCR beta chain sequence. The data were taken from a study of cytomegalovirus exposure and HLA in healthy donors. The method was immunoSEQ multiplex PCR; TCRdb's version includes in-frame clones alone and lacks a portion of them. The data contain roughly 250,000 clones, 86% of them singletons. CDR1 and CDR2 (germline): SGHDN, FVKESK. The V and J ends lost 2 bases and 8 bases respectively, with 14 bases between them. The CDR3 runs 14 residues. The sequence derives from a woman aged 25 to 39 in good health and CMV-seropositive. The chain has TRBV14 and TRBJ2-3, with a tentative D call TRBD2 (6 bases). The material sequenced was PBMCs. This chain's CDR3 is CASSQSTSAGTQYF. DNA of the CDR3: TGTGCCAGCAGCCAATCCACTTCAGCGGGTACGCAGTATTTT.